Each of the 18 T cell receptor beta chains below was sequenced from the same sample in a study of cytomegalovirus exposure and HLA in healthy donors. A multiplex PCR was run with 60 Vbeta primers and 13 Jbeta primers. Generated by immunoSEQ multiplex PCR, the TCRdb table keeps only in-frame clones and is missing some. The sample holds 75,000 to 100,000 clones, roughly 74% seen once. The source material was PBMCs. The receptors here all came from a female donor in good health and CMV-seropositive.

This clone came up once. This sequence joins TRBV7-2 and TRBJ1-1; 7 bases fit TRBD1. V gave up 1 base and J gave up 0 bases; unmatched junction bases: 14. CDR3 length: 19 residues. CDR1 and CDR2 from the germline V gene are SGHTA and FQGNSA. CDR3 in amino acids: CASSLVRPGQRMMNTEAFF. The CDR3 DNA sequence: TGTGCCAGCAGCTTAGTTCGCCCGGGACAGCGTATGATGAACACTGAAGCTTTCTTT.

The CDR3 nucleotides are TGCGCCAGCAGCCCGGACAGATCCTACGAGCAGTACTTC. Its protein is CASSPDRSYEQYF. J is TRBJ2-7 and V is TRBV4-3; possibly TRBD1 for D (6 bases). The germline V gene has CDR1 LGHNA and CDR2 YSLEER. The CDR3 runs 13 residues. V shed 4 bases and J shed 1 base, with 8 bases lying between them.

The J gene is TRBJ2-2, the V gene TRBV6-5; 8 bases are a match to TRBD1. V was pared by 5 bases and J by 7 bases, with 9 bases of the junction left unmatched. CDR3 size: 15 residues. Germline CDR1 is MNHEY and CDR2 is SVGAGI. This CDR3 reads CASSGWTGSGGELFF. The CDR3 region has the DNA TGTGCCAGCAGTGGCTGGACAGGGTCGGGCGGGGAGCTGTTTTTT.

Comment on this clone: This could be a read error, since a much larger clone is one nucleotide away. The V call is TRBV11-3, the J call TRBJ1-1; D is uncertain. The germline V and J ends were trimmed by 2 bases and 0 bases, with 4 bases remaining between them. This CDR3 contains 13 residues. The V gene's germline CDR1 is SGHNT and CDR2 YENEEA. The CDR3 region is CASSLQLNTEAFF. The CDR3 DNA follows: TGTGCCAGCAGCTTACAGTTGAACACTGAAGCTTTCTTT.

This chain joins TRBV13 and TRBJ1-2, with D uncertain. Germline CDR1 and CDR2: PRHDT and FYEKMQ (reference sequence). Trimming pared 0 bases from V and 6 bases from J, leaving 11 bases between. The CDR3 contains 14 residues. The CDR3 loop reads CASSLGSGSDGYTF. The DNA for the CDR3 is TGTGCCAGCAGCTTAGGGTCGGGATCCGATGGCTACACCTTC.

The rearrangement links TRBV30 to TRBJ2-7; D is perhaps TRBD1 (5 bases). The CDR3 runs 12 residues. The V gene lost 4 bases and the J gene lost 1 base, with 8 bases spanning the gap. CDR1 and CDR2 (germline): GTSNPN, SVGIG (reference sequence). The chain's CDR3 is CAWIPGSYEQYF. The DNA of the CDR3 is TGTGCCTGGATCCCAGGGTCCTACGAGCAGTACTTC.

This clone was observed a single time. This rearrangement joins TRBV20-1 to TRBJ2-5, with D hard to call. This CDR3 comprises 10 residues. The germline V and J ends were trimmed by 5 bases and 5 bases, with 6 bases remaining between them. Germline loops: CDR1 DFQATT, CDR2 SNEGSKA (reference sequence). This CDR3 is CSAYGETQYF. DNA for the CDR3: TGCAGTGCTTACGGGGAGACCCAGTACTTC.

DNA for the CDR3: TGCGCCAGCAGCCGGGGGACAGGGGGCTACGAGCAGTACTTC. Its translation: CASSRGTGGYEQYF. The genes are TRBV5-1 and TRBJ2-7, with 11 bases lining up with TRBD1. The V and J ends lost 4 bases and 3 bases, in that order; junction bases with no gene match: 3. CDR3 length: 14 amino acids. Germline V gene data show CDR1 as SGHRS and CDR2 as YFSETQ.

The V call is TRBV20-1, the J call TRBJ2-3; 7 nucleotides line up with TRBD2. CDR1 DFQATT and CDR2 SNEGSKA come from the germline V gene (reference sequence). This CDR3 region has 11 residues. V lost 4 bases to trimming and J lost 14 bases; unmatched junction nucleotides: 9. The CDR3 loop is CSATGAGEGYF. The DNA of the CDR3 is TGCAGTGCTACCGGTGCGGGGGAGGGGTATTTT.

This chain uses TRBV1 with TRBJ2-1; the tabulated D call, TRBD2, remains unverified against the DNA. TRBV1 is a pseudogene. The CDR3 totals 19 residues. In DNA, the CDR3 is TGCACCAGCAGCCAAGTCTCTGCCGGGACTCTCACTATGGACAATGAGCAGTTCTTC. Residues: CTSSQVSAGTLTMDNEQFF.

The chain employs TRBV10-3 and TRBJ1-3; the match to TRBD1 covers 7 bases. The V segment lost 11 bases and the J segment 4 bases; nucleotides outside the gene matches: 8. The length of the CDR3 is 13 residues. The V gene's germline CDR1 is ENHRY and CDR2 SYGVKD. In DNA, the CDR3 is TGTGCCGTCCAGGGGGTCTTAGGAAACACCATATATTTT. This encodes CAVQGVLGNTIYF.

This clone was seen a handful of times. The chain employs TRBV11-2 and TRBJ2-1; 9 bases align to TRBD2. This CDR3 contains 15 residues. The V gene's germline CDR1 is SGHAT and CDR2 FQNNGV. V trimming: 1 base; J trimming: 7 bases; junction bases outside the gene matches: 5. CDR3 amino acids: CASSLVAGAVNEQFF. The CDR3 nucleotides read TGTGCCAGCAGCTTAGTAGCGGGAGCGGTGAATGAGCAGTTCTTC.

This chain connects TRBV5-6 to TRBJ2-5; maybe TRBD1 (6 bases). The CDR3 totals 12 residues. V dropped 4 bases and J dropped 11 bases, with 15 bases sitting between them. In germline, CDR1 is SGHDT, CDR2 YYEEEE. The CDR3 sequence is CASSPTGYEQYF. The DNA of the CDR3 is TGTGCCAGCAGCCCGACAGGCTATGAGCAGTACTTC.

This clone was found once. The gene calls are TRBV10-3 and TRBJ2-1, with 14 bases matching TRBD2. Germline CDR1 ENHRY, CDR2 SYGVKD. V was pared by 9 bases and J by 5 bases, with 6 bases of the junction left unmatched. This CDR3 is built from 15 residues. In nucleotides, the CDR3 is TGTGCCATAAAGGGGACTAGCGGGGGCAACAATGAGCAGTTCTTC. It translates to CAIKGTSGGNNEQFF.

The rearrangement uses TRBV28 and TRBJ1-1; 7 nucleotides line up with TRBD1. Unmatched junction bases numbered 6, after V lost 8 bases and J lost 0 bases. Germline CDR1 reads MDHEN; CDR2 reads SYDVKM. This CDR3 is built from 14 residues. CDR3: CASRWDSMNTEAFF. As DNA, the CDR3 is TGTGCCAGCCGCTGGGACAGCATGAACACTGAAGCTTTCTTT.

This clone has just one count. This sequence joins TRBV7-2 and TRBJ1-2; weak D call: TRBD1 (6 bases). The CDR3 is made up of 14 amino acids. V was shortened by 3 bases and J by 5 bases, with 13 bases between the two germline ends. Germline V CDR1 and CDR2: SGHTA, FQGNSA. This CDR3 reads CASSFPGQAYGYTF. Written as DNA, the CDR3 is TGTGCCAGCAGCTTCCCGGGACAAGCATATGGCTACACCTTC.

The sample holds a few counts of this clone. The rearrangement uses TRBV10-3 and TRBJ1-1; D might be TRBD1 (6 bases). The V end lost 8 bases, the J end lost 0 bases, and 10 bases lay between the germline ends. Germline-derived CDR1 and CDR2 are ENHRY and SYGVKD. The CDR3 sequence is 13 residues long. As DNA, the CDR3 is TGTGCCATCTCACAGGGCATGAACACTGAAGCTTTCTTT. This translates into CAISQGMNTEAFF.

The CDR3 DNA is TGTGCCAGCACCCTCCGGGGGGATCAGCCCCAGCATTTT. Protein: CASTLRGDQPQHF. The rearrangement uses TRBV28 and TRBJ1-5, with D possibly matching TRBD1 (5 bases). Germline assignment: CDR1 MDHEN and CDR2 SYDVKM. Between the trimmed V and J ends, which lost 7 bases and 5 bases, there was a span of 12 bases. The CDR3 covers 13 residues.